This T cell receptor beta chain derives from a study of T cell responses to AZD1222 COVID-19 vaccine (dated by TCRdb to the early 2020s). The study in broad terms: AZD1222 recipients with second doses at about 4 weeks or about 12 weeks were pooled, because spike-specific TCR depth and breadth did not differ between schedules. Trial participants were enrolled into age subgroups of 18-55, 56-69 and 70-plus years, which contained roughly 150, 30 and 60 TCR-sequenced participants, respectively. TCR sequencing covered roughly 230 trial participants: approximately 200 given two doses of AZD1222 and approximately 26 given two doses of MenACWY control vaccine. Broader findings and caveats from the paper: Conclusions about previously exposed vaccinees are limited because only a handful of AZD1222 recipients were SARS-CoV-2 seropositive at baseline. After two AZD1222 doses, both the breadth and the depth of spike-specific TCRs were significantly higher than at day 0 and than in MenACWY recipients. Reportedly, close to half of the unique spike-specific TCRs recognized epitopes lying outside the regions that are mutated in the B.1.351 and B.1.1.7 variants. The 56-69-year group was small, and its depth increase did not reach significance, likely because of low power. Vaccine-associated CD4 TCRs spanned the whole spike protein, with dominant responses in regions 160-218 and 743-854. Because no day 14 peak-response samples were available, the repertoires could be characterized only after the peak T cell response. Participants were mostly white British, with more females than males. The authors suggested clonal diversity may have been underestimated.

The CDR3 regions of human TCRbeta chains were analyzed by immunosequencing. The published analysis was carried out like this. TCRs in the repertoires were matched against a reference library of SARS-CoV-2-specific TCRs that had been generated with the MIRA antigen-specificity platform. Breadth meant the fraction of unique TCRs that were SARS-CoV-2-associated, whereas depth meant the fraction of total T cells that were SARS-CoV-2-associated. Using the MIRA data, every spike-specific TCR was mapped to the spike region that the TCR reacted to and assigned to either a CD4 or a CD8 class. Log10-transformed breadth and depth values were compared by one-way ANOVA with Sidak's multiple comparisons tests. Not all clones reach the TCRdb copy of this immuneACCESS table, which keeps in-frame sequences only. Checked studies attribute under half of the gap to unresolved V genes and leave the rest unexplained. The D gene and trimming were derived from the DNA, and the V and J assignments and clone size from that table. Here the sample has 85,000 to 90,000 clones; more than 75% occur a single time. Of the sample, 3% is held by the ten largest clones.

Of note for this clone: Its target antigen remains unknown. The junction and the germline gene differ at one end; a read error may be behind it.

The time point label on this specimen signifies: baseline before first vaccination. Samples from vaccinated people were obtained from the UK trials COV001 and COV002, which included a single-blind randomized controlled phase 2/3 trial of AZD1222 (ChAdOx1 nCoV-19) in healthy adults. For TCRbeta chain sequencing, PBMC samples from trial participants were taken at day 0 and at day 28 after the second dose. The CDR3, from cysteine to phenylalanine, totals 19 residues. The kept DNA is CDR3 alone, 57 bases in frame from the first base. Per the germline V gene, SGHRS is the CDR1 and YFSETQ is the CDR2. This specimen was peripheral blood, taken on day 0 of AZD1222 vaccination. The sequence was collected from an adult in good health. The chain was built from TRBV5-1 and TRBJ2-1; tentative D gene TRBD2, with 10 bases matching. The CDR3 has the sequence CASSSGQGKLAGFYNEQFF. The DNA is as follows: TGCGCCAGCAGCTCGGGACAGGGAAAACTAGCGGGGTTCTACAATGAGCAATTCTTC.